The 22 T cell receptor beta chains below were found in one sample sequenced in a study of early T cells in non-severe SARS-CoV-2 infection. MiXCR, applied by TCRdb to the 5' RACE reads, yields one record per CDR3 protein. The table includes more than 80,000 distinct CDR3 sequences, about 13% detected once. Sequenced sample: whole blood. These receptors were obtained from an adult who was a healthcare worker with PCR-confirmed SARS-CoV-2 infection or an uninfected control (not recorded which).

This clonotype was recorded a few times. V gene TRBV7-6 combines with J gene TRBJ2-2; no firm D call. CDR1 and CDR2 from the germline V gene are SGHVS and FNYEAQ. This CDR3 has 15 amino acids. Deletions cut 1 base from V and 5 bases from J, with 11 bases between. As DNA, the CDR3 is TGTGCCAGCAGCTTAGGGGCTTCGGTAACCGGGGAGCTGTTTTTT. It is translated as CASSLGASVTGELFF. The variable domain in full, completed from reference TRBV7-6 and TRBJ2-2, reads GAGVSQSPRYKVTKRGQDVALRCDPISGHVSLYWYRQALGQGPEFLTYFNYEAQQDKSGLPNDRFSAERPEGSISTLTIQRTEQRDSAMYRCASSLGASVTGELFFGEGSRLTVL.

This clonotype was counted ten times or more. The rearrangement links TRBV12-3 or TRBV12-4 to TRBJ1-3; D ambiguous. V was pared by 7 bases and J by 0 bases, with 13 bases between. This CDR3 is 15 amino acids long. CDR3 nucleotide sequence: TGTGCCAGCACCCCAGCCGGGAACTCTGGAAACACCATATATTTT. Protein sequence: CASTPAGNSGNTIYF.

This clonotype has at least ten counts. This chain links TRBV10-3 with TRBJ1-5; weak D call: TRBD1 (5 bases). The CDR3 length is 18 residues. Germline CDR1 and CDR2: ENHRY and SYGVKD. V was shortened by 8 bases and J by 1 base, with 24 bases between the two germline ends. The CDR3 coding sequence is TGTGCCATCGAGGGTTCTGGGACGCCACGGGACAGCAATCAGCCCCAGCATTTT. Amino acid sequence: CAIEGSGTPRDSNQPQHF.

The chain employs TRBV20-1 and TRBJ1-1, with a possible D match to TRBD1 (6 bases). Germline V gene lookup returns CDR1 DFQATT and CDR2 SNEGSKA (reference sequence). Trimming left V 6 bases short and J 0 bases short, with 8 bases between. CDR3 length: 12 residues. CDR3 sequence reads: CSADRLNTEAFF. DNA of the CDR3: TGCAGTGCCGACAGGCTGAACACTGAAGCTTTCTTT.

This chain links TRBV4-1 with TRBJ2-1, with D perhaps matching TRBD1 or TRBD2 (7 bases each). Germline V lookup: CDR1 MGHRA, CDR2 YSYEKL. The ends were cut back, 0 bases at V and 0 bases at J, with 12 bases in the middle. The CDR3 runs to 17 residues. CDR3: CASSQEGGGYSYNEQFF. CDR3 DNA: TGCGCCAGCAGCCAAGAGGGAGGGGGCTACTCCTACAATGAGCAGTTCTTC.

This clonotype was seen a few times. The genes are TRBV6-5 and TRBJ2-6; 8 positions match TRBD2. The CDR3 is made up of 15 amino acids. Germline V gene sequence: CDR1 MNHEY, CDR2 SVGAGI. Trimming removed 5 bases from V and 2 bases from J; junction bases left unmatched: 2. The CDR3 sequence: CASSRGGAGANVLTF. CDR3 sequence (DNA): TGTGCCAGCAGTCGGGGGGGCGCTGGGGCCAACGTCCTGACTTTC.

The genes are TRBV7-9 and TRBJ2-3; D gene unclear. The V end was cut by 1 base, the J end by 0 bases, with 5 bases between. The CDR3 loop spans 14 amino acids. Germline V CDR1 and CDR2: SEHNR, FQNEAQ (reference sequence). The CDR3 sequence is CASSLESSTDTQYF. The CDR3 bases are TGTGCCAGCAGCTTAGAGTCTAGCACAGATACGCAGTATTTT.

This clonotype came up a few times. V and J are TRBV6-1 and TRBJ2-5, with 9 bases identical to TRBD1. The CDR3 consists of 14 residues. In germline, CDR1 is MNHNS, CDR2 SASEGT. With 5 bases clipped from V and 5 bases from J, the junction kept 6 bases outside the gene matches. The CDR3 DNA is TGTGCCAGCAGTAGAGGACAGGGGCAGGAGACCCAGTACTTC. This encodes CASSRGQGQETQYF.

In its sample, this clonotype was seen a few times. The CDR3 loop reads CASSLDHGVGTDTQYF. CDR3 in DNA: TGTGCCAGCAGCTTAGATCACGGGGTTGGCACAGATACGCAGTATTTT. This chain links TRBV11-2 with TRBJ2-3, with D possibly matching TRBD2 (5 bases). CDR3 length equals 16 residues. Per germline, CDR1 SGHAT and CDR2 FQNNGV. V lost 0 bases to trimming and J lost 1 base, with 11 bases between them.

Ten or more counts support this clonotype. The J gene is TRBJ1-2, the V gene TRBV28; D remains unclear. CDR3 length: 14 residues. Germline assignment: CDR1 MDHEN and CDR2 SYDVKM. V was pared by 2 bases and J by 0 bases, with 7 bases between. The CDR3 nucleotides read TGTGCCAGCAGTTTAAGCCAAGCTAACTATGGCTACACCTTC. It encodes CASSLSQANYGYTF.

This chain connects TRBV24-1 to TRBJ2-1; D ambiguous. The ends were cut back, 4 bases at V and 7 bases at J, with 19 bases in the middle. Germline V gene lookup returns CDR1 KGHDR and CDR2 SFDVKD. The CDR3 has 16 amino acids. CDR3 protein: CATSDSDPSARNEQFF. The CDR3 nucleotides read TGTGCCACCAGTGACTCGGACCCCTCCGCCAGGAATGAGCAGTTCTTC.

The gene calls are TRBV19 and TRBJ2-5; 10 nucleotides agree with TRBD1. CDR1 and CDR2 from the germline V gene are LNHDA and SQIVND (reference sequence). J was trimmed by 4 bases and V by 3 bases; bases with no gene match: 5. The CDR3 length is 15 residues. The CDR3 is CASSILGQGSETQYF. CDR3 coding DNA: TGTGCCAGTAGTATTTTGGGACAGGGGTCAGAGACCCAGTACTTC.

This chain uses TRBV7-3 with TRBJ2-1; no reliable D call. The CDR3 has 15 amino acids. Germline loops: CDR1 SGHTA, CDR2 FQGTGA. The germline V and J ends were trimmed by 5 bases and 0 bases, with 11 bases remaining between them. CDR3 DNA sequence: TGTGCCAGCAGCACCCGTCAAAGCTCCTACAATGAGCAGTTCTTC. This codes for CASSTRQSSYNEQFF.

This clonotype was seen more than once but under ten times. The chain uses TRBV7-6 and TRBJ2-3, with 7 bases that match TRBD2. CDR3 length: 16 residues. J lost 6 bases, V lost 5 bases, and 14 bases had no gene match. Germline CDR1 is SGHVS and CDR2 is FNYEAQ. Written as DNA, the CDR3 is TGTGCCAGCAGCGCTCCGAGCGGGGTTAGGAGTGATACGCAGTATTTT. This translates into CASSAPSGVRSDTQYF.

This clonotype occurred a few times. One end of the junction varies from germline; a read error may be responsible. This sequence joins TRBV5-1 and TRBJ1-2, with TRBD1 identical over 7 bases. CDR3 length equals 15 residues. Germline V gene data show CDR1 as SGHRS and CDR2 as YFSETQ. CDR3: CASSLSSRDRGIKGF. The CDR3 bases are TGCGCCAGCAGCTTGAGTTCTCGGGACAGAGGGATTAAGGGCTTC.

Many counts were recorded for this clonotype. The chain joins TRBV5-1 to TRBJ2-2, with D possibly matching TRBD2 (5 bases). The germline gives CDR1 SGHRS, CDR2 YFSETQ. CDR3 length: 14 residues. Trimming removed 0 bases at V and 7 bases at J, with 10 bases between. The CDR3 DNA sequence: TGCGCCAGCAGCTTGGTGGATGGAGGCGGGGAGCTGTTTTTT. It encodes CASSLVDGGGELFF.

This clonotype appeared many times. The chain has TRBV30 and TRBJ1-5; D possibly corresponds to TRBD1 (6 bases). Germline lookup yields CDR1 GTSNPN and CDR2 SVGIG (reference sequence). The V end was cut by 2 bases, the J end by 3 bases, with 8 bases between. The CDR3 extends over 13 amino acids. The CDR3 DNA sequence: TGTGCCTGGAGTACAGGGAACAATCAGCCCCAGCATTTT. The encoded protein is CAWSTGNNQPQHF. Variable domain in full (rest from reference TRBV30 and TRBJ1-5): SQTIHQWPATLVQPVGSPLSLECTVEGTSNPNLYWYRQAAGRGLQLLFYSVGIGQISSEVPQNLSASRPQDRQFILSSKKLLLSDSGFYLCAWSTGNNQPQHFGDGTRLSIL.

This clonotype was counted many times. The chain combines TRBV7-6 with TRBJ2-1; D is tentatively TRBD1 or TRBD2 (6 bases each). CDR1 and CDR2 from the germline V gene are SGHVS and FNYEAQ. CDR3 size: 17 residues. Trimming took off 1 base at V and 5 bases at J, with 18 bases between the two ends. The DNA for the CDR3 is TGTGCCAGCAGCTTAGGCCAATTGGGGGGCCTCCACAATGAGCAGTTCTTC. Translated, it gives CASSLGQLGGLHNEQFF.

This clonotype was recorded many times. This CDR3 reads CSARDNDRGVYGYTF. Written as DNA, the CDR3 is TGCAGTGCTAGAGATAACGACAGGGGTGTCTATGGCTACACCTTC. The V and J genes are TRBV20-1 and TRBJ1-2; 8 bases line up with TRBD1. Germline V gene lookup returns CDR1 DFQATT and CDR2 SNEGSKA (reference sequence). After removal of 0 bases from V and 4 bases from J, the junction contained 7 bases not matched to a gene. The CDR3 sequence is 15 residues long.

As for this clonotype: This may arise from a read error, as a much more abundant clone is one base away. CDR3 coding DNA: TGTGCCAGCAGTTACACCGCAGGGTGGACGGACTATGGCCACACCTTC. It translates to CASSYTAGWTDYGHTF. The chain combines TRBV6-2 or TRBV6-3 with TRBJ1-2, with D perhaps TRBD1 (5 bases). The CDR3 extends over 16 amino acids. Germline CDR1 reads MNHEY; CDR2 reads SVGEGT.

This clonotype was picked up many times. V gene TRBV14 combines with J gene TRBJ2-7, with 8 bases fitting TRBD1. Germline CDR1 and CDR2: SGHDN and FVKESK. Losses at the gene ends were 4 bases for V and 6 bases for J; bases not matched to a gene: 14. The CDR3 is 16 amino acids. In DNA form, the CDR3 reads TGTGCCAGCAGCCCCCTTAGGACAGGGTTGGCGCGCGAGCAGTACTTC. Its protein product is CASSPLRTGLAREQYF.

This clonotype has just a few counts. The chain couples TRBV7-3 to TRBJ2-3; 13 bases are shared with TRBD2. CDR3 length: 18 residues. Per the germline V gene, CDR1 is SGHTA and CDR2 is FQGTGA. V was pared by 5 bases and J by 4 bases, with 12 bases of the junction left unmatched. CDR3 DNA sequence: TGTGCCAGCAGCCGACGTAGGGGGACTAGCGGGGTATCAGATACGCAGTATTTT. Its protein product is CASSRRRGTSGVSDTQYF.